The 15 T cell receptor beta chains in this list originate from one sample, sequenced in a study of kidney transplant recipient with SARS-CoV-2 infection. TCRdb ran MiXCR on the reads and lists one entry per CDR3 protein. The sample contains some 220,000 distinct CDR3 sequences, less than 35% of which appear only once. The source material was a blood sample, sampled at baseline and between days 110 and 120 from a kidney transplant recipient. The receptors shown here come from a male patient in his thirties who had COVID-19 and was a kidney transplant recipient. Some T cells may be supplied by the graft donor.

With regard to this clonotype: A read error may explain this, as a much larger clone is one base away. This sequence joins TRBV3-2 and TRBJ2-7; no check of the table's D call, TRBD1, against the DNA was made. TRBV3-2 is labeled a pseudogene. The CDR3 consists of 14 residues. As DNA, the CDR3 is TGTGCCAGCAGCCAAGGGACAGGGTGGTACAAGCAGTACTTC. The encoded protein is CASSQGTGWYKQYF.

As to this clonotype: It differs at one base from a far larger clone, so likely a read error. This chain joins TRBV7-4 and TRBJ1-2; TRBD1 aligns across 7 bases. The closer fit of TRBJ2-7 to the DNA end suggests the J call may be wrong. Germline lookup yields CDR1 SGHVT and CDR2 SQSDAQ. The CDR3 length is 16 residues. The CDR3 region has the DNA TGTGCCAGCAGCCCTACGGGACAGTCCCTATCCTGCGAGCAGTACTTC. Encoded protein: CASSPTGQSLSCEQYF.

This clonotype was recorded at least ten times. The rearrangement uses TRBV3-1 and TRBJ2-2, with D hard to call. The V end lost 5 bases, the J end lost 5 bases, and 24 bases lay between the germline ends. This CDR3 contains 18 residues. The germline V gene encodes CDR1 LGHDT and CDR2 YNNKEL (reference sequence). The CDR3 DNA reads TGTGCCAGCAGCAAATCGTATCCCATTTCAGGCTTGACCGGGGAGCTGTTTTTT. It translates to CASSKSYPISGLTGELFF.

The V call is TRBV5-4, the J call TRBJ2-3; 11 nucleotides match TRBD2. The germline V gene encodes CDR1 SGHNT and CDR2 YYREEE (reference sequence). V gave up 4 bases and J gave up 5 bases; unmatched junction bases: 9. The CDR3 length is 16 residues. CDR3 in DNA: TGTGCCAGCAGCACAAAACTAGCGGGGGCAAAAGATACGCAGTATTTT. Protein product: CASSTKLAGAKDTQYF.

This clonotype was counted at least ten times. The chain uses TRBV14 and TRBJ1-2; D is uncertain. The germline CDR1 and CDR2 sequences are SGHDN and FVKESK. The CDR3 has 14 residues. V was pared by 3 bases and J by 4 bases, with 12 bases between. The CDR3 sequence: CASSHRMFGYGYTF. CDR3 in DNA: TGTGCCAGCAGCCATAGAATGTTCGGCTATGGCTACACCTTC.

This clonotype was detected only once. Given a much more abundant clone one base away, this may be a read error. Given the absence of the conserved phenylalanine or tryptophan at the CDR3 end, a read error is likely. J is TRBJ2-1 and V is TRBV7-9; D not certain. Deletions cut 2 bases from V and 4 bases from J, with 15 bases between. The germline V gene encodes CDR1 SEHNR and CDR2 FQNEAQ (reference sequence). This CDR3 has 16 amino acids. For the CDR3, the DNA is TGTGCCAGCAGCTTAACAATAGGACCCGGATACAATGAGCAGTTCCTC. As protein: CASSLTIGPGYNEQFL.

This clonotype was counted ten times or more. The rearrangement uses TRBV5-4 and TRBJ1-2; D gene ambiguous. Germline V lookup: CDR1 SGHNT, CDR2 YYREEE (reference sequence). V lost 7 bases to trimming and J lost 4 bases, with 23 bases between them. CDR3 size: 16 residues. CDR3 coding DNA: TGTGCCAGCTTTCTGGTCGTACCAGGAAAGACCTATGGCTACACCTTC. Encoded protein: CASFLVVPGKTYGYTF.

This clonotype has at least ten counts. The rearrangement uses TRBV9 and TRBJ2-6; TRBD1 aligns across 8 bases. Germline CDR1 is SGDLS and CDR2 is YYNGEE. The J segment lost 0 bases and the V segment lost 3 bases, leaving 8 bases of the junction unmatched. The CDR3 length is 18 residues. CDR3: CASSADRDRNSGANVLTF. The CDR3 DNA follows: TGTGCCAGCAGCGCGGACCGGGACAGGAACTCTGGGGCCAACGTCCTGACTTTC.

The table lists this clonotype with many counts. The V and J genes are TRBV6-6 and TRBJ1-6, with TRBD1 matching over 7 bases. This CDR3 is 14 amino acids long. V lost 6 bases, J lost 7 bases, and 6 bases stayed unmatched. The germline CDR1 and CDR2 sequences are MNHNY and SVGAGI (reference sequence). CDR3 nucleotide sequence: TGTGCCAGCAGCCGTCGACAGGGAAATTCACCCCTCCACTTT. It specifies CASSRRQGNSPLHF.

In its sample, this clonotype was seen many times. The chain has TRBV2 and TRBJ1-5, with D perhaps TRBD1 (6 bases). Germline CDR1 SNHLY, CDR2 FYNNEI. V dropped 7 bases and J dropped 0 bases, with 13 bases sitting between them. The CDR3 consists of 15 residues. CDR3 nucleotide sequence: TGTGCCAGCACCCAAGGGGGGTATAGCAATCAGCCCCAGCATTTT. This sequence encodes CASTQGGYSNQPQHF.

About this clonotype itself: A much larger clone sits a single nucleotide away, making a read error possible. V usage is TRBV7-2 and J usage is TRBJ2-7, with D possibly being TRBD2 (5 bases). This CDR3 is 13 amino acids long. The germline V gene has CDR1 SGHTA and CDR2 FQGNSA. The CDR3 bases are TGTGCCAGCGGCTTAAGCGGCCGCTACGAGCAGTACTTC. Translation: CASGLSGRYEQYF.

This clonotype was seen ten or more times. This chain joins TRBV16 and TRBJ1-2, with D unresolved. Germline values: CDR1 KGHSY, CDR2 FQNENV. The CDR3 is 17 amino acids. V was shortened by 5 bases and J by 4 bases, with 23 bases between the two germline ends. This CDR3 is CASSGLAVVRKTYGYTF. The CDR3 DNA reads TGTGCCAGCAGCGGCCTTGCGGTCGTTAGAAAGACCTATGGCTACACCTTC.

This clonotype showed up many times. V gene TRBV19 combines with J gene TRBJ1-2; D unresolved. Looked up from germline, CDR1 is LNHDA and CDR2 is SQIVND (reference sequence). V gave up 5 bases and J gave up 4 bases, with 23 bases separating them. There are 17 residues in the CDR3. CDR3 sequence (DNA): TGTGCCAGTAGTGGCCTGCTGACAAATCGAAAGACCTATGGCTACACCTTC. Protein: CASSGLLTNRKTYGYTF.

V is TRBV10-3 and J is TRBJ1-1; D is unresolved. CDR1 ENHRY and CDR2 SYGVKD come from the germline V gene. Deletions cut 6 bases from V and 6 bases from J, with 20 bases between. The CDR3 has 15 amino acids. This chain's CDR3 is CAISRAGAQGAEAFF. The CDR3 DNA reads TGTGCCATCAGCCGCGCGGGCGCCCAAGGCGCTGAAGCTTTCTTT.

The sample holds many counts of this clonotype. V is TRBV3-1 and J is TRBJ1-1; D is uncertain. The V and J ends lost 4 bases and 4 bases respectively, with 22 bases between them. This CDR3 is 17 amino acids long. Per the germline V gene, CDR1 is LGHDT and CDR2 is YNNKEL (reference sequence). The chain's CDR3 is CASSLANPISIRTEAFF. DNA for the CDR3: TGTGCCAGCAGCCTTGCAAATCCCATTTCAATTCGCACTGAAGCTTTCTTT.